This TCR beta chain emerged from a study of blood T cell repertoires in COVID-19. Study overall: The United States, Italy and Spain provided the acute and convalescent COVID-19 samples. T cells, B-cell-depleted T cells, or PBMCs provided the cDNA or gDNA that served as material.

V was pared by 2 bases and J by 1 base, with 8 bases between. CDR1 and CDR2 from the germline V gene are SGHTA and FQGNSA. CDR3 length: 14 amino acids. Source study methods: Nucleated cell counts were estimated from reference gene primer amplification. TCRdb keeps only in-frame clones here, not all; method: immunoSEQ multiplex PCR. V and J calls and clone size are copied from that table; D and trimming were computed from the DNA. Among 110,000 or so clones listed, roughly 85% were seen once. Sequencing was done on a sample of peripheral blood. This clonotype was sampled from a woman aged 60-75 years with acute or convalescent COVID-19. The chain couples TRBV7-2 to TRBJ1-1; D not resolved. Here the CDR3 reads CASSLKSGNTEAFF. In nucleotides, the CDR3 is TGTGCCAGCAGCTTAAAGTCCGGGAACACTGAAGCTTTCTTT. The whole variable domain, filled in from reference TRBV7-2 and TRBJ1-1, reads GAGVSQSPSNKVTEKGKDVELRCDPISGHTALYWYRQSLGQGLEFLIYFQGNSAPDKSGLPSDRFSAERTGGSVSTLTIQRTQQEDSAVYLCASSLKSGNTEAFFGQGTRLTVV.